The T cell receptor beta chain under discussion was sequenced for a study of blood T cell repertoires in COVID-19. For the study at large: The analysed material was cDNA or gDNA that came from T cells, B-cell-depleted T cells, or PBMCs.

Participant reports of clinical history set cohort assignment. What the recovered Cohort 3 donors had was two negative PCRs, clearance, or symptom resolution. In the authors' methods: Reference gene primer amplification in the assay estimated nucleated cell counts. Some clones are missing from TCRdb's copy, which holds only in-frame ones; the method was immunoSEQ multiplex PCR. That table is the source of V, J and clone size, and D and trimming were worked out from the DNA. This sample has 300,000 or so clones; 85% to 90% occur once, and the top ten carry under 11%. This CDR3 region has 13 residues. Germline V gives CDR1 LGHNA, CDR2 YNFKEQ. V lost 4 bases and J lost 5, with 11 bases in between.

The chain joins TRBV4-2 to TRBJ1-1; D might be TRBD1 (5 bases). The TCR sequence derives from a woman aged 18-29 years who had recovered from COVID-19. Specimen: PBMCs or T cells enriched from blood (not recorded which). This CDR3 reads CASSRMEGTEAFF. As DNA, the CDR3 is TGTGCCAGCAGCCGAATGGAGGGGACTGAAGCTTTCTTT.